Listed here are 28 T cell receptor beta chains from one sample, sequenced in a study of human T cells and chemical hapten exposure. TCRdb ran MiXCR on the RACE reads and lists one entry per CDR3 protein. The data hold nearly 350,000 distinct CDR3 sequences, with approximately 6.9% observed a single time. Time point defined: patch test 1, 2 weeks after DPC sensitization. Regarding treatment: therapeutic diphenylcyclopropenone sensitization with weekly scalp DPC. The material was whole blood, obtained in connection with sensitization to the hapten diphenylcyclopropenone (DPC). These receptors all come from a woman younger than 35 with alopecia areata. Some clones in this sample may be carry-over from other donors' samples.

V gene TRBV27 combines with J gene TRBJ1-6; D might be TRBD1 (6 bases). The CDR3 extends over 14 amino acids. Germline V gene lookup returns CDR1 MNHEY and CDR2 SMNVEV (reference sequence). V was shortened by 7 bases and J by 8 bases, with 15 bases between the two germline ends. CDR3 amino acids: CASTEREGDSPLHF. The CDR3 DNA is TGTGCCAGCACGGAGAGGGAGGGGGATTCACCCCTCCACTTT.

This clonotype was observed a handful of times. The chain joins TRBV20-1 to TRBJ2-1; 9 positions match TRBD1. Germline values: CDR1 DFQATT, CDR2 SNEGSKA (reference sequence). CDR3 length equals 13 residues. V lost 1 base to trimming and J lost 8 bases; unmatched junction nucleotides: 3. The CDR3 region is CSARGDRDHEQFF. The CDR3 DNA reads as TGCAGTGCTAGAGGGGACAGGGACCATGAGCAGTTCTTC.

This sequence joins TRBV7-9 and TRBJ1-1; D remains unclear. There are 10 residues in the CDR3. Germline V gene lookup returns CDR1 SEHNR and CDR2 FQNEAQ (reference sequence). Trimming pared 5 bases from V and 7 bases from J, leaving 5 bases between. CDR3 residues: CASSTLEAFF. Written as DNA, the CDR3 is TGTGCCAGCAGCACCCTTGAAGCTTTCTTT.

At least ten counts were recorded for this clonotype. This chain uses TRBV5-1 with TRBJ2-5; the match to TRBD2 covers 14 bases. CDR1 SGHRS and CDR2 YFSETQ come from the germline V gene. The V and J ends lost 4 bases and 1 base, in that order; junction bases with no gene match: 3. The CDR3 spans 16 residues. In nucleotides, the CDR3 is TGCGCCAGCAGCCCGGGACTAGCGGGGGCCCAAGAGACCCAGTACTTC. Its protein product is CASSPGLAGAQETQYF.

This clonotype was seen repeatedly, ten times or more. The V and J genes are TRBV11-1 and TRBJ2-3, with D tentatively TRBD1 or TRBD2 (5 bases each). V gave up 4 bases and J gave up 4 bases, with 12 bases separating them. CDR3 length equals 14 residues. Germline CDR1 and CDR2: SGHAT and FQDESV (reference sequence). The CDR3 loop is CASSSGRGPDTQYF. Here the CDR3 DNA reads TGTGCCAGCAGCTCGGGACGGGGTCCAGATACGCAGTATTTT.

This clonotype was seen many times. The V and J genes are TRBV4-3 and TRBJ2-7; D might be TRBD1 (5 bases). This CDR3 has 13 amino acids. Trimming left V 0 bases short and J 6 bases short, with 9 bases between. CDR1 and CDR2 (germline): LGHNA, YSLEER. The CDR3 loop reads CASSQDRGSEQYF. For the CDR3, the DNA is TGCGCCAGCAGCCAAGATAGGGGATCCGAGCAGTACTTC.

This clonotype showed up just a few times. The chain employs TRBV9 and TRBJ2-6, with 8 bases fitting TRBD1. CDR1 is SGDLS and CDR2 is YYNGEE in the germline V gene. V shed 4 bases, J shed 0 bases, and the junction held 9 bases outside the gene matches. This CDR3 region has 18 residues. CDR3 loop: CASSPRTGWDSGANVLTF. In DNA form, the CDR3 reads TGTGCCAGCAGCCCTCGGACAGGGTGGGACTCTGGGGCCAACGTCCTGACTTTC.

The rearrangement joins TRBV7-3 to TRBJ1-2; TRBD1 matches 7 bases. V gave up 5 bases and J gave up 6 bases; unmatched junction bases: 6. This CDR3 spans 13 amino acids. Per germline, CDR1 SGHTA and CDR2 FQGTGA. The CDR3 region is CASSRLQGDGYTF. CDR3 DNA sequence: TGTGCCAGCAGCCGTCTGCAGGGGGATGGCTACACCTTC.

This clonotype was detected many times. The chain couples TRBV6-2 or TRBV6-3 to TRBJ1-5; possible D gene TRBD1, 6 bases. Trimming removed 2 bases from V and 2 bases from J, with 10 bases in between. Germline CDR1 and CDR2: MNHEY and SVGEGT. This CDR3 has 15 amino acids. As DNA, the CDR3 is TGTGCCAGCAGTTACGGGGGCGTTGGCAATCAGCCCCAGCATTTT. Translating it yields CASSYGGVGNQPQHF.

About this clonotype itself: Lacking the conserved final phenylalanine or tryptophan, this CDR3 likely reflects a read error. CDR3 in DNA: TGTGCCAGCAGCCATTTCGGGCCGAACTATGGCTACACCCTC. Encoded protein: CASSHFGPNYGYTL. The chain carries TRBV14 and TRBJ1-2; D call uncertain. The CDR3 extends over 14 amino acids. The germline V gene encodes CDR1 SGHDN and CDR2 FVKESK. Trimming took off 3 bases at V and 2 bases at J, with 10 bases between the two ends.

The chain links TRBV10-3 to TRBJ2-3; tentatively, D is TRBD2 (6 bases). Germline V gene sequence: CDR1 ENHRY, CDR2 SYGVKD. The V gene lost 0 bases and the J gene lost 4 bases, with 8 bases spanning the gap. The CDR3 has 14 amino acids. The CDR3 nucleotides are TGTGCCATCAGTGAGTCATCGGGGGCAGATACGCAGTATTTT. Its protein product is CAISESSGADTQYF.

This clonotype has only a few counts. The chain couples TRBV6-5 to TRBJ1-2, with a tentative D call TRBD1 (5 bases). CDR1 and CDR2 from the germline V gene are MNHEY and SVGAGI. The CDR3 spans 14 residues. Trimming took 10 bases from V and 6 from J, leaving 21 bases between them. The CDR3 loop reads CATFEPRVENGYTF. CDR3 sequence (DNA): TGTGCCACCTTCGAGCCCAGGGTAGAGAATGGCTACACCTTC.

The CDR3 here is CASWTGYQETQYF. In DNA form, the CDR3 reads TGTGCCAGCTGGACGGGCTACCAAGAGACCCAGTACTTC. V gene TRBV27 combines with J gene TRBJ2-5; D gene ambiguous. From germline, CDR1 is MNHEY and CDR2 SMNVEV (reference sequence). V lost 8 bases and J lost 0, with 10 bases in between. CDR3 length equals 13 residues.

V gene TRBV11-2 combines with J gene TRBJ1-5; possible D gene TRBD1, 5 bases. Trimming cost V 0 bases and J 1 base, with 7 bases left between them. The CDR3 consists of 15 residues. CDR1 is SGHAT and CDR2 is FQNNGV in the germline V gene. The CDR3 protein is CASSLDWGSNQPQHF. In nucleotides, the CDR3 is TGTGCCAGCAGCTTAGATTGGGGGAGCAATCAGCCCCAGCATTTT.

This clonotype occurred many times. V usage is TRBV29-1 and J usage is TRBJ2-7, with a tentative D call TRBD1 (5 bases). The CDR3 spans 13 residues. Trimming removed 4 bases from V and 5 bases from J, with 15 bases in between. Germline V lookup: CDR1 SQVTM, CDR2 ANQGSEA. The CDR3 is CSVGQRQGHEQYF. Written as DNA, the CDR3 is TGCAGCGTTGGACAGAGGCAAGGTCACGAGCAGTACTTC.

The chain combines TRBV12-3 or TRBV12-4 with TRBJ1-1; a possible D gene is TRBD1 (5 bases). CDR3 size: 15 residues. V was trimmed by 7 bases and J by 7 bases, leaving 22 bases between them. CDR3 protein: CASKPQGTSSGEAFF. CDR3 coding DNA: TGTGCCAGCAAACCTCAAGGGACCTCCTCAGGTGAAGCTTTCTTT.

This clonotype was counted a few times. This sequence joins TRBV4-3 and TRBJ2-5; D gene ambiguous. Deletions cut 1 base from V and 0 bases from J, with 9 bases between. Germline V gives CDR1 LGHNA, CDR2 YSLEER. This CDR3 has 15 residues. CDR3 amino acids: CASSQGDRYQETQYF. The CDR3 nucleotides read TGCGCCAGCAGCCAAGGTGATAGATACCAAGAGACCCAGTACTTC.

J is TRBJ1-2 and V is TRBV6-5, with TRBD1 identical over 9 bases. The V and J ends lost 2 bases and 2 bases, in that order; junction bases with no gene match: 3. The CDR3 is 15 amino acids. Germline CDR1 MNHEY, CDR2 SVGAGI. This CDR3 is CASSYGTGRNYGYTF. The CDR3 nucleotides read TGTGCCAGCAGTTACGGGACAGGGAGAAACTATGGCTACACCTTC.

This clonotype has just a few counts. V gene TRBV14 combines with J gene TRBJ1-1; 7 positions agree with TRBD1. CDR1 is SGHDN and CDR2 is FVKESK in the germline V gene. The CDR3 extends over 17 amino acids. The ends lost 4 bases at V and 2 bases at J; junction bases unmatched: 13. The CDR3 DNA follows: TGTGCCAGCAGCCCCCTGAGACAGGGCCTAATCAACACTGAAGCTTTCTTT. Translated, it gives CASSPLRQGLINTEAFF.

This clonotype was counted ten times or more. The genes are TRBV27 and TRBJ2-3, with a possible D match to TRBD2 (5 bases). V was cut by 5 bases and J by 0 bases, with 9 bases left in between. Germline CDR1 MNHEY, CDR2 SMNVEV (reference sequence). This CDR3 is 14 amino acids long. For the CDR3, the DNA is TGTGCCAGCAGTATCCGACTAAGCACAGATACGCAGTATTTT. Its protein product is CASSIRLSTDTQYF.

This clonotype was found many times. The chain links TRBV7-6 to TRBJ1-1, with no clear D. The CDR3 is 13 amino acids. V shed 1 base and J shed 2 bases, with 5 bases lying between them. CDR1 SGHVS and CDR2 FNYEAQ come from the germline V gene. The CDR3 sequence: CASSLGKNTEAFF. The CDR3 nucleotides are TGTGCCAGCAGCTTAGGGAAAAACACTGAAGCTTTCTTT. Together with reference TRBV7-6 and TRBJ1-1, the CDR3 gives the full variable domain: GAGVSQSPRYKVTKRGQDVALRCDPISGHVSLYWYRQALGQGPEFLTYFNYEAQQDKSGLPNDRFSAERPEGSISTLTIQRTEQRDSAMYRCASSLGKNTEAFFGQGTRLTVV.

The CDR3 DNA reads TGTGCCAGTATTCAAAACCGGGACATGAGGGCTGGGGCCAACGTCCTGACTTTC. Translated, it gives CASIQNRDMRAGANVLTF. The chain recombines TRBV19 with TRBJ2-6, with a possible D match to TRBD1 (6 bases). The CDR3 spans 18 residues. Germline V gives CDR1 LNHDA, CDR2 SQIVND (reference sequence). With 7 bases removed from V and 2 bases from J, the gap between germline ends came to 21 bases.

This clonotype occurred many times. The J gene is TRBJ2-5, the V gene TRBV9, with a tentative D call TRBD2 (6 bases). V lost 4 bases, J lost 2 bases, and 18 bases lay in between. The CDR3 totals 16 residues. The V gene's germline CDR1 is SGDLS and CDR2 YYNGEE. This CDR3 reads CASSSGTGAVQETQYF. The CDR3 region has the DNA TGTGCCAGCAGCTCCGGGACGGGAGCGGTGCAAGAGACCCAGTACTTC.

This clonotype was recorded a few times. The chain combines TRBV6-2 or TRBV6-3 with TRBJ1-2; D perhaps matches TRBD1 (5 bases). Germline V gene data show CDR1 as MNHEY and CDR2 as SVGEGT. The V end lost 5 bases, the J end lost 3 bases, and 16 bases lay between the germline ends. The CDR3 contains 15 residues. The chain's CDR3 is CASSPNAGTYYGYTF. CDR3 nucleotides: TGTGCCAGCAGTCCGAATGCCGGGACCTACTATGGCTACACCTTC.

This clonotype has only a few counts. The chain links TRBV13 to TRBJ2-3; D is possibly TRBD2 (6 bases). Trimming pared 6 bases from V and 3 bases from J, leaving 16 bases between. This CDR3 has 15 residues. The germline CDR1 and CDR2 sequences are PRHDT and FYEKMQ (reference sequence). In DNA, the CDR3 is TGTGCCAGCAGTCCCCTCGGAGGGTCGACAGATACGCAGTATTTT. This encodes CASSPLGGSTDTQYF.

There are many counts of this clonotype. The V and J genes are TRBV9 and TRBJ1-5, with D possibly being TRBD1 (6 bases). Germline-derived CDR1 and CDR2 are SGDLS and YYNGEE. The CDR3 loop spans 15 amino acids. V lost 0 bases and J 2 bases, leaving 9 bases between the germline ends. Written as DNA, the CDR3 is TGTGCCAGCAGCGTAGGGTCAGGGGGCAATCAGCCCCAGCATTTT. The encoded protein is CASSVGSGGNQPQHF.

J is TRBJ2-7 and V is TRBV6-5; 10 nucleotides align to TRBD1. Germline assignment: CDR1 MNHEY and CDR2 SVGAGI. The CDR3 length is 15 residues. V shed 5 bases, J shed 2 bases, and the junction held 6 bases outside the gene matches. CDR3 loop: CASSLRDRGPYEQYF. For the CDR3, the DNA is TGTGCCAGCAGTCTCCGGGACAGGGGACCCTACGAGCAGTACTTC.

This clonotype has just a few counts. The rearrangement uses TRBV7-2 and TRBJ2-3; no reliable D call. V lost 7 bases to trimming and J lost 5 bases, with 19 bases between them. The germline gives CDR1 SGHTA, CDR2 FQGNSA. The CDR3 covers 15 residues. CDR3 nucleotides: TGTGCCAGCACCAAAGGCGGCAAGGCGAGAGATACGCAGTATTTT. Its protein product is CASTKGGKARDTQYF.